This is a list of T cell receptor beta chains from one sample in a study of cytomegalovirus exposure and HLA in healthy donors. Generated by immunoSEQ multiplex PCR, the TCRdb table keeps only in-frame clones and is missing some. The sample includes around 88,000 clones, 78% of them seen just once. The source material was PBMCs. These receptors came from a woman aged 40 to 50 in good health and CMV-seropositive. Both conserved end residues are part of each CDR3. Fields, in order: D gene, clone size, V gene, J gene, CDR3 protein, CDR3 DNA. The D gene is left open where the match is weak. Clone sizes are given selectively: once, few, many, or a class where the clone is expanded.

>TRBD2|few|TRBV15|TRBJ2-1
CATSRDLAGGPSSYNEQFF
TGTGCCACCAGCAGAGATTTGGCGGGAGGGCCGAGCTCCTACAATGAGCAGTTCTTC
>TRBD1|NA|TRBV5-6|TRBJ1-1
CASSSAQGGNTEAFF
TGTGCCAGCAGCTCCGCACAGGGGGGAAACACTGAAGCTTTCTTT
>NA|NA|TRBV30|TRBJ1-4
CAWSLGKTAATNEKLFF
TGTGCCTGGAGCCTCGGCAAGACAGCCGCAACTAATGAAAAACTGTTTTTT
>TRBD1|NA|TRBV18|TRBJ1-5
CASSPNPGTGHNQPQHF
TGTGCCAGCTCACCCAATCCCGGGACAGGACACAATCAGCCCCAGCATTTT
>NA|few|TRBV5-1|TRBJ2-3
CASSLPVTDTQYF
TGCGCCAGCAGCTTGCCTGTGACAGATACGCAGTATTTT
>TRBD1|NA|TRBV2|TRBJ2-2
CATGGQGAIGELFF
TGTGCCACTGGGGGACAGGGGGCGATAGGGGAGCTGTTTTTT
>TRBD2|NA|TRBV5-6|TRBJ2-7
CASSAGVGVGYEQYF
TGTGCCAGCAGCGCGGGGGTGGGAGTGGGCTACGAGCAGTACTTC
>TRBD2|once|TRBV2|TRBJ2-1
CASSERESSYNEQFF
TGTGCCAGCAGTGAGCGGGAGTCTTCCTACAATGAGCAGTTCTTC
>NA|once|TRBV30|TRBJ1-3
CAWSALGQTSGNTIYF
TGTGCCTGGAGTGCCTTGGGGCAAACCTCTGGAAACACCATATATTTT
>NA|NA|TRBV29-1|TRBJ2-1
CSVSQTYNEQFF
TGCAGCGTTTCTCAGACCTACAATGAGCAGTTCTTC
>NA|NA|TRBV6-4|TRBJ2-2
CASKKEQGETGELFF
TGTGCCAGCAAGAAAGAACAGGGAGAGACCGGGGAGCTGTTTTTT
>TRBD2|NA|TRBV4-2|TRBJ2-3
CASSRRLAGSTDTQYF
TGTGCCAGCAGCCGCCGACTAGCGGGGTCCACAGATACGCAGTATTTT
>TRBD2|NA|TRBV5-1|TRBJ2-3
CASSLGRAGVHTDTQYF
TGCGCCAGCAGCTTGGGCCGAGCGGGGGTCCACACAGATACGCAGTATTTT
>TRBD2|NA|TRBV11-2|TRBJ2-2
CASSSSGLANTGELFF
TGTGCCAGCAGCTCCTCAGGACTAGCGAACACCGGGGAGCTGTTTTTT
>TRBD2|NA|TRBV5-1|TRBJ2-3
CATGPAGVASDTQYF
TGCGCCACCGGTCCAGCGGGAGTAGCCTCAGATACGCAGTATTTT
>TRBD2|NA|TRBV5-1|TRBJ2-5
CASSLASGGGETQYF
TGCGCCAGCAGCTTGGCTAGCGGGGGAGGGGAGACCCAGTACTTC
>NA|NA|TRBV28|TRBJ1-4
CASSSLRGTPNEKLFF
TGTGCCAGCAGTTCGCTCCGGGGGACTCCTAATGAAAAACTGTTTTTT
>NA|NA|TRBV7-9|TRBJ2-7
CASSLTADTYEQYF
TGTGCCAGCAGCTTAACGGCAGACACTTACGAGCAGTACTTC
>NA|NA|TRBV11-2|TRBJ1-4
CASSSQASNEKLFF
TGTGCCAGCAGCTCCCAGGCGTCTAATGAAAAACTGTTTTTT
>NA|once|TRBV2|TRBJ2-5
CASLLGEETQYF
TGTGCCAGCCTGCTCGGGGAAGAGACCCAGTACTTC
>NA|NA|TRBV9|TRBJ2-2
CASSVDAGNTGELFF
TGTGCCAGCAGCGTAGATGCGGGGAACACCGGGGAGCTGTTTTTT
>TRBD2|NA|TRBV5-1|TRBJ2-3
CASSSIAGVTDTQYF
TGCGCCAGCAGCTCCATAGCGGGAGTCACAGATACGCAGTATTTT
>NA|NA|TRBV6-5|TRBJ2-7
CASTGQGLYEQYF
TGTGCCAGCACCGGACAGGGACTATACGAGCAGTACTTC
>TRBD2|NA|TRBV15|TRBJ2-3
CATSRGLASSTDTQYF
TGTGCCACCAGCAGGGGACTAGCTAGCAGCACAGATACGCAGTATTTT
>NA|few|TRBV4-1|TRBJ1-3
CASSQVGGRSSGNTIYF
TGCGCCAGCAGCCAAGTGGGGGGGAGAAGCTCTGGAAACACCATATATTTT
>TRBD1|NA|TRBV5-1|TRBJ1-4
CASSRRQGGGNEKLFF
TGCGCCAGCAGTCGCAGACAGGGAGGTGGTAATGAAAAACTGTTTTTT
>TRBD2|NA|TRBV5-1|TRBJ2-1
CASSLWSTSGSNEQFF
TGCGCCAGCAGCTTGTGGTCGACTAGCGGGAGTAACGAGCAGTTCTTC
>TRBD1|NA|TRBV28|TRBJ1-2
CASIYTGGGGYTF
TGTGCCAGCATATACACAGGGGGAGGTGGCTACACCTTC
>NA|NA|TRBV28|TRBJ2-3
CASSFLASDTQYF
TGTGCCAGCAGTTTCCTAGCGTCAGATACGCAGTATTTT
>TRBD2|NA|TRBV19|TRBJ2-4
CASSSGLAGEWVKNIQYF
TGTGCCAGTAGTAGCGGACTAGCGGGAGAATGGGTCAAAAACATTCAGTACTTC
>TRBD1|few|TRBV5-1|TRBJ2-7
CASSPGQGYGEQYF
TGCGCCAGCAGCCCGGGACAGGGGTATGGGGAGCAGTACTTC
>NA|NA|TRBV7-6|TRBJ2-7
CASSPRELASYEQYF
TGTGCCAGCAGCCCAAGGGAACTAGCTTCCTACGAGCAGTACTTC
>TRBD1|NA|TRBV7-2|TRBJ1-2
CASSTRLQGVGGYTF
TGTGCCAGCAGCACCCGACTGCAGGGGGTAGGGGGCTACACCTTC
>TRBD2|NA|TRBV10-3|TRBJ2-7
CAAQLAGHYEQYF
TGTGCCGCCCAACTAGCGGGGCACTACGAGCAGTACTTC
>NA|few|TRBV27|TRBJ1-1
CASSMSRGMNTEAFF
TGTGCCAGCAGCATGTCTAGGGGAATGAACACTGAAGCTTTCTTT
>NA|NA|TRBV10-1|TRBJ2-2
CASSDGSSSGTGELFF
TGCGCCAGCAGTGATGGGTCTTCATCGGGCACCGGGGAGCTGTTTTTT
>NA|NA|TRBV5-1|TRBJ2-7
CASSLGRDNYEQYF
TGCGCCAGCAGCTTGGGCCGAGACAACTACGAGCAGTACTTC
>NA|NA|TRBV7-3|TRBJ2-3
CASSLTAGPSGGTDTQYF
TGTGCCAGCAGCTTAACCGCCGGACCATCGGGGGGCACAGATACGCAGTATTTT
>NA|NA|TRBV19|TRBJ2-1
CASTSGGAVYNEQFF
TGTGCCAGTACCTCCGGGGGAGCGGTCTACAATGAGCAGTTCTTC
>NA|NA|TRBV7-2|TRBJ2-2
CASSLSRGGTGELFF
TGTGCCAGCAGCTTGTCCAGGGGTGGGACCGGGGAGCTGTTTTTT
>TRBD2|NA|TRBV4-2|TRBJ2-3
CASSQDPPSGTDTQYF
TGTGCCAGCAGCCAAGATCCCCCTAGCGGGACAGATACGCAGTATTTT
>NA|NA|TRBV19|TRBJ2-7
CASSSSGTRTDYEQYF
TGTGCCAGTAGTTCCTCCGGGACACGCACCGACTACGAGCAGTACTTC
>TRBD2|NA|TRBV11-3|TRBJ2-1
CASSWTSGAYNEQFF
TGTGCCAGCAGCTGGACTAGCGGAGCGTACAATGAGCAGTTCTTC
>NA|NA|TRBV29-1|TRBJ2-7
CSRATGRSYEQYF
TGCAGCAGGGCGACAGGCCGGTCCTACGAGCAGTACTTC
>NA|few|TRBV7-2|TRBJ2-4
CASSFVGVNIQYF
TGTGCCAGCAGCTTTGTCGGGGTGAACATTCAGTACTTC
>NA|NA|TRBV6-6|TRBJ1-4
CASQGPGQRKF
TGTGCCAGCCAGGGGCCAGGACAGAGAAAATTT
>TRBD2|NA|TRBV4-1|TRBJ2-5
CASSPHHSGERVETQYF
TGCGCCAGCAGCCCCCACCACAGCGGGGAGAGGGTAGAGACCCAGTACTTC
>TRBD2|once|TRBV30|TRBJ2-1
CAWTTGASGRGEQFF
TGTGCCTGGACCACAGGAGCTAGCGGGAGAGGTGAGCAGTTCTTC
>TRBD2|NA|TRBV10-3|TRBJ2-1
CAIQPGGRDYNEQFF
TGTGCCATCCAACCGGGGGGAAGGGACTACAATGAGCAGTTCTTC
>NA|few|TRBV6-1|TRBJ2-2
CASSDMIEAGELFF
TGTGCCAGCAGTGACATGATCGAGGCCGGGGAGCTGTTTTTT
>NA|NA|TRBV28|TRBJ1-2
CASSLQDYGYTF
TGTGCCAGCAGTTTACAGGACTATGGCTACACCTTC
>NA|NA|TRBV27|TRBJ2-7
CASSLQGFNYEQYF
TGTGCCAGCAGTTTGCAGGGGTTCAACTACGAGCAGTACTTC
>TRBD2|NA|TRBV5-1|TRBJ2-7
CASSFGIAGVGRSYEQYF
TGCGCCAGCAGCTTTGGGATAGCGGGAGTAGGAAGATCCTACGAGCAGTACTTC
>TRBD1|NA|TRBV27|TRBJ1-2
CASSPLDRAWNGYTF
TGTGCCAGCAGTCCCCTGGACAGGGCTTGGAATGGCTACACCTTC
>NA|few|TRBV2|TRBJ1-5
CASSLTSGSQPQHF
TGTGCCAGCAGCTTGACTTCAGGGTCTCAGCCCCAGCATTTT
>NA|NA|TRBV6-5|TRBJ1-1
CASSQPQGTEAFF
TGTGCCAGCAGTCAACCCCAGGGGACTGAAGCTTTCTTT
>NA|NA|TRBV21-1|TRBJ1-4
CASSKYGLEKLFF
TGTGCCAGCAGCAAATATGGACTCGAAAAACTGTTTTTT